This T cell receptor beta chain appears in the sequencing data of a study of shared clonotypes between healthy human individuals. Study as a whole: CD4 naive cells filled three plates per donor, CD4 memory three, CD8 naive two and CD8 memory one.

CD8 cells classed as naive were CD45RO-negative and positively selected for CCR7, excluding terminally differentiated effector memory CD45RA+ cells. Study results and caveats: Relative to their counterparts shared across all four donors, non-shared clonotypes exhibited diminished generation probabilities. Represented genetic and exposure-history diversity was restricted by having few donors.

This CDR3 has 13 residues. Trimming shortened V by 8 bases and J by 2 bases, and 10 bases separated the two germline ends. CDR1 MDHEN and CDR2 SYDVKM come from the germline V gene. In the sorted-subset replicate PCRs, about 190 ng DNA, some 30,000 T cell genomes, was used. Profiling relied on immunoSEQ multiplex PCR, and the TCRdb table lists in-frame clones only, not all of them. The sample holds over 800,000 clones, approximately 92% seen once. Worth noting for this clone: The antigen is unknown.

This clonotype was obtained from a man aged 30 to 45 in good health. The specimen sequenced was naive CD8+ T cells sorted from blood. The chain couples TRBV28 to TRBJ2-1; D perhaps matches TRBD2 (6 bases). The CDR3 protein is CASGAGTYNEQFF. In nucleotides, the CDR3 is TGTGCCAGCGGGGCGGGGACCTACAATGAGCAGTTCTTC.